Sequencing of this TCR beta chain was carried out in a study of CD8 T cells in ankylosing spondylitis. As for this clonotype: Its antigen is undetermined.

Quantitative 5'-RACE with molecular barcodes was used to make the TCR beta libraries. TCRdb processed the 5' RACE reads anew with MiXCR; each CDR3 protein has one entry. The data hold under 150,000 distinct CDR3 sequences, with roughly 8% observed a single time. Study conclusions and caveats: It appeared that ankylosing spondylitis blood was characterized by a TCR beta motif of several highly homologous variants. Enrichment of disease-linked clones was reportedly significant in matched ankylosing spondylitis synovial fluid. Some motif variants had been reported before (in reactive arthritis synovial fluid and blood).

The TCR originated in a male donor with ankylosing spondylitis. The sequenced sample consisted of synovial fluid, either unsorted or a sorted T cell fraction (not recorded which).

The CDR3 here is CASSQVHLNTGELFF. In DNA, the CDR3 is TGCGCCAGCAGCCAAGTTCACTTAAACACCGGGGAGCTGTTTTTT. The V call is TRBV4-1, the J call TRBJ2-2; unclear D gene. The CDR3 is 15 residues long. The germline V and J ends were trimmed by 1 base and 2 bases, with 8 bases remaining between them. Looked up from germline, CDR1 is MGHRA and CDR2 is YSYEKL.